Listed below are T cell receptor beta chains from one sample, sequenced in a study of T cell responses to AZD1222 COVID-19 vaccine. Sequencing used immunoSEQ multiplex PCR; TCRdb keeps in-frame clones, though not all of them. The top ten hold more than 5% of the sample, which has around 89,000 clones, around nine tenths seen once. The starting material was peripheral blood, obtained 28 days after the second AZD1222 dose. These receptors all come from an adult who received the AZD1222 COVID-19 vaccine. Both conserved end residues are part of each CDR3. Fields, in order: J gene, CDR3 length, D gene, clone size, V gene, CDR3 DNA, CDR3 protein. A D gene is named only where the DNA matches it firmly. Where a row states a size, it is once, few, many or the class of an expanded clone; other rows omit it.

j_call: TRBJ1-3; cdr3_length: 10; d_call: -; clone_size: -; v_call: TRBV7-9; cdr3_nt: TGTGCCAGCACAGGAAACACCATATATTTT; cdr3_aa: CASTGNTIYF
j_call: TRBJ1-1; cdr3_length: 17; d_call: -; clone_size: -; v_call: TRBV5-1; cdr3_nt: TGCGCCAGCAGCCGAACCTCTAGCAACGGGCAGAACACTGAAGCTTTCTTT; cdr3_aa: CASSRTSSNGQNTEAFF
j_call: TRBJ1-1; cdr3_length: 12; d_call: -; clone_size: -; v_call: TRBV6-5; cdr3_nt: TGTGCCAGCAGGGACCCGAACACTGAAGCTTTCTTT; cdr3_aa: CASRDPNTEAFF
j_call: TRBJ1-6; cdr3_length: 16; d_call: -; clone_size: -; v_call: TRBV9; cdr3_nt: TGTGCCAGCAGCGGTGGGGCGAGCTCCTATAATTCACCCCTCCACTTT; cdr3_aa: CASSGGASSYNSPLHF
j_call: TRBJ2-1; cdr3_length: 15; d_call: -; clone_size: -; v_call: TRBV5-4; cdr3_nt: TGTGCCAGCAGCTTGTTGGGGGCTCCCTACAATGAGCAGTTCTTC; cdr3_aa: CASSLLGAPYNEQFF
j_call: TRBJ1-4; cdr3_length: 16; d_call: -; clone_size: -; v_call: TRBV7-9; cdr3_nt: TGTGCCAGCAGCTCCCGGATATTCGGGTTGGATGAAAAACTGTTTTTT; cdr3_aa: CASSSRIFGLDEKLFF
j_call: TRBJ1-6; cdr3_length: 15; d_call: TRBD1; clone_size: -; v_call: TRBV11-2; cdr3_nt: TGTGCCAGCAGCTACACAGGGGGCGATAATTCACCCCTCCACTTT; cdr3_aa: CASSYTGGDNSPLHF
j_call: TRBJ2-2; cdr3_length: 14; d_call: -; clone_size: -; v_call: TRBV27; cdr3_nt: TGTGCCAGCAGTTTCCGGGGGCGCGGGTGGGAGCTGTTTTTT; cdr3_aa: CASSFRGRGWELFF
j_call: TRBJ2-7; cdr3_length: 16; d_call: TRBD2; clone_size: -; v_call: TRBV3-1/TRBV3-2; cdr3_nt: TGTGCCAGCAGCCAAGGGACTAGCGGGGGGGCCCACGAGCAGTACTTC; cdr3_aa: CASSQGTSGGAHEQYF
j_call: TRBJ1-4; cdr3_length: 18; d_call: TRBD1; clone_size: -; v_call: TRBV5-6; cdr3_nt: TGTGCCAGCAGCCACCGCAACAGACAGGGCGGAAATAATGAAAAACTGTTTTTT; cdr3_aa: CASSHRNRQGGNNEKLFF
j_call: TRBJ1-1; cdr3_length: 15; d_call: TRBD1; clone_size: -; v_call: TRBV19; cdr3_nt: TGTGCCAGTAGTTCCGAGGGGGCTCGGGGCACTGAAGCTTTCTTT; cdr3_aa: CASSSEGARGTEAFF
j_call: TRBJ1-6; cdr3_length: 15; d_call: -; clone_size: -; v_call: TRBV7-2; cdr3_nt: TGTGCCAGCAGCACTACGTCAGGGCCGTTTTCACCCCTCCACTTT; cdr3_aa: CASSTTSGPFSPLHF
j_call: TRBJ1-3; cdr3_length: 14; d_call: -; clone_size: -; v_call: TRBV18; cdr3_nt: TGTGCCAGCTCAGGCACTGGTGCGGGGAACACCATATATTTT; cdr3_aa: CASSGTGAGNTIYF
j_call: TRBJ1-4; cdr3_length: 15; d_call: -; clone_size: once; v_call: TRBV5-6; cdr3_nt: TGTGCCAGCAGCTCGTCAGTGGGGGTTTGGGAAAAACTGTTTTTT; cdr3_aa: CASSSSVGVWEKLFF
j_call: TRBJ1-4; cdr3_length: 15; d_call: -; clone_size: -; v_call: TRBV27; cdr3_nt: TGTGCCAGCAGTCACAGGGCGGCAACTAATGAAAAACTGTTTTTT; cdr3_aa: CASSHRAATNEKLFF
j_call: TRBJ1-2; cdr3_length: 12; d_call: TRBD1; clone_size: -; v_call: TRBV24-1; cdr3_nt: TGTGCCACCAGTGACACGACAGGGGGCTACACCTTC; cdr3_aa: CATSDTTGGYTF
j_call: TRBJ1-5; cdr3_length: 13; d_call: -; clone_size: -; v_call: TRBV10-1; cdr3_nt: TGCGCCAGCAGCTATACAGGGAATCAGCCCCAGCATTTT; cdr3_aa: CASSYTGNQPQHF
j_call: TRBJ1-1; cdr3_length: 15; d_call: -; clone_size: -; v_call: TRBV18; cdr3_nt: TGTGCCAGCTCACCACCCGCAGGGAGGGACACTGAAGCTTTCTTT; cdr3_aa: CASSPPAGRDTEAFF
j_call: TRBJ1-3; cdr3_length: 14; d_call: -; clone_size: once; v_call: TRBV19; cdr3_nt: TGTGCCAGTAGTATCAAGGCAATCGGAAACACCATATATTTT; cdr3_aa: CASSIKAIGNTIYF
j_call: TRBJ2-1; cdr3_length: 15; d_call: TRBD2; clone_size: -; v_call: TRBV25-1; cdr3_nt: TGTGCCAGCAGTAACCTAGCGGGGGGGCTCAATGAGCAGTTCTTC; cdr3_aa: CASSNLAGGLNEQFF
j_call: TRBJ2-3; cdr3_length: 14; d_call: -; clone_size: -; v_call: TRBV5-4; cdr3_nt: TGTGCCAGCAGCTTGGATCAGGGCCCAGATACGCAGTATTTT; cdr3_aa: CASSLDQGPDTQYF
j_call: TRBJ1-2; cdr3_length: 18; d_call: TRBD1; clone_size: -; v_call: TRBV5-6; cdr3_nt: TGTGCCAGCAGCTCCCCCTTTACCGGGACAGGGACTAACTATGGCTACACCTTC; cdr3_aa: CASSSPFTGTGTNYGYTF
j_call: TRBJ1-6; cdr3_length: 16; d_call: -; clone_size: -; v_call: TRBV6-5; cdr3_nt: TGTGCCAGCAGTTCGGGACGGTGGCTCCGGAATTCACCCCTCCACTTT; cdr3_aa: CASSSGRWLRNSPLHF
j_call: TRBJ2-3; cdr3_length: 14; d_call: -; clone_size: -; v_call: TRBV7-9; cdr3_nt: TGTGCCAGCAGCTTCGACAGTAGCACAGATACGCAGTATTTT; cdr3_aa: CASSFDSSTDTQYF
j_call: TRBJ1-2; cdr3_length: 15; d_call: TRBD1; clone_size: -; v_call: TRBV19; cdr3_nt: TGTGCCAGTAACACGGGACAGGGGGCAAACTATGGCTACACCTTC; cdr3_aa: CASNTGQGANYGYTF
j_call: TRBJ2-1; cdr3_length: 16; d_call: -; clone_size: -; v_call: TRBV4-2; cdr3_nt: TGTGCCAGCAGCCAAGACCAGGGGGGCACCTACAATGAGCAGTTCTTC; cdr3_aa: CASSQDQGGTYNEQFF
j_call: TRBJ2-3; cdr3_length: 15; d_call: -; clone_size: -; v_call: TRBV7-3; cdr3_nt: TGTGCCAGCAGCTTAACAGGGGGGACTTTAGCTACGCAGTATTTT; cdr3_aa: CASSLTGGTLATQYF
j_call: TRBJ1-5; cdr3_length: 15; d_call: -; clone_size: -; v_call: TRBV3-1/TRBV3-2; cdr3_nt: TGTGCCAGCAGCCCCCAGGGTCCGGTCAATCAGCCCCAGCATTTT; cdr3_aa: CASSPQGPVNQPQHF
j_call: TRBJ2-1; cdr3_length: 15; d_call: TRBD1; clone_size: once; v_call: TRBV2; cdr3_nt: TGTGCCAGCAGTGACGACAGGGGCTCCTACAATGAGCAGTTCTTC; cdr3_aa: CASSDDRGSYNEQFF
j_call: TRBJ2-5; cdr3_length: 16; d_call: -; clone_size: once; v_call: TRBV3-1/TRBV3-2; cdr3_nt: TGTGCCAGCAGCGTAGGGAGGGGGGGCCATCAAGAGACCCAGTACTTC; cdr3_aa: CASSVGRGGHQETQYF
j_call: TRBJ2-2; cdr3_length: 13; d_call: -; clone_size: -; v_call: TRBV3-1/TRBV3-2; cdr3_nt: TGTGCCAGCAGCCATCTGAACACCGGGGAGCTGTTTTTT; cdr3_aa: CASSHLNTGELFF
j_call: TRBJ1-1; cdr3_length: 14; d_call: -; clone_size: once; v_call: TRBV7-9; cdr3_nt: TGTGCCAGCAGCCCCAACCTTGTGAACACTGAAGCTTTCTTT; cdr3_aa: CASSPNLVNTEAFF
j_call: TRBJ1-1; cdr3_length: 15; d_call: TRBD1; clone_size: -; v_call: TRBV19; cdr3_nt: TGTGCCAGTAGTGAAGGGACAGCCGGCCAGGGTGAAGCTTTCTTT; cdr3_aa: CASSEGTAGQGEAFF
j_call: TRBJ1-6; cdr3_length: 12; d_call: -; clone_size: -; v_call: TRBV13; cdr3_nt: TGTGCCAGCAGCCAGGATAATTCACCCCTCCACTTT; cdr3_aa: CASSQDNSPLHF
j_call: TRBJ1-1; cdr3_length: 15; d_call: -; clone_size: -; v_call: TRBV7-9; cdr3_nt: TGTGCCAGCAGCCCCGTCAGGTCAGGGGTGGGTGAAGCTTTCTTT; cdr3_aa: CASSPVRSGVGEAFF
j_call: TRBJ2-7; cdr3_length: 15; d_call: TRBD2; clone_size: -; v_call: TRBV5-4; cdr3_nt: TGTGCCAGCAGCCCCGTGGGTAGCGGGATAAACGAGCAGTACTTC; cdr3_aa: CASSPVGSGINEQYF
j_call: TRBJ1-2; cdr3_length: 13; d_call: TRBD1; clone_size: -; v_call: TRBV12-3/TRBV12-4; cdr3_nt: TGTGCCAGCAGTTGGGACAGCAACTATGGCTACACCTTC; cdr3_aa: CASSWDSNYGYTF
j_call: TRBJ1-1; cdr3_length: 13; d_call: -; clone_size: -; v_call: TRBV11-3; cdr3_nt: TGTGCCAGCTCGGTCGGGGGGAGTATTGAAGCTTTCTTT; cdr3_aa: CASSVGGSIEAFF
j_call: TRBJ2-1; cdr3_length: 16; d_call: TRBD1; clone_size: -; v_call: TRBV27; cdr3_nt: TGTGCCAGCAGTCGACGGACAGGGGCCTCCTACAATGAGCAGTTCTTC; cdr3_aa: CASSRRTGASYNEQFF
j_call: TRBJ1-2; cdr3_length: 15; d_call: TRBD1; clone_size: -; v_call: TRBV6-9; cdr3_nt: TGTGCCAGCAGGTTTAGGGACAGGGGGGTCTATGGCTACACCTTC; cdr3_aa: CASRFRDRGVYGYTF
j_call: TRBJ1-5; cdr3_length: 13; d_call: -; clone_size: -; v_call: TRBV6-5; cdr3_nt: TGTGCCAGCAGCTCACAGGGTAATCAGCCCCAGCATTTT; cdr3_aa: CASSSQGNQPQHF
j_call: TRBJ1-2; cdr3_length: 17; d_call: TRBD1; clone_size: -; v_call: TRBV5-1; cdr3_nt: TGCGCCAGCAGCTCACACGCGTTGGGCAGGGGGCTGGATGGCTACACCTTC; cdr3_aa: CASSSHALGRGLDGYTF
j_call: TRBJ1-4; cdr3_length: 15; d_call: TRBD1; clone_size: -; v_call: TRBV6-5; cdr3_nt: TGTGCCAGCAGTTACGACAGGACAGGGGGTGAAAAACTGTTTTTT; cdr3_aa: CASSYDRTGGEKLFF
j_call: TRBJ2-1; cdr3_length: 16; d_call: TRBD2; clone_size: -; v_call: TRBV27; cdr3_nt: TGTGCCAGCAGTTTAGAAGCCGGGACTACCTACAATGAGCAGTTCTTC; cdr3_aa: CASSLEAGTTYNEQFF
j_call: TRBJ1-3; cdr3_length: 16; d_call: -; clone_size: -; v_call: TRBV19; cdr3_nt: TGTGCCAGTAGTATCAACCGACGCGGTGCGGGAAACACCATATATTTT; cdr3_aa: CASSINRRGAGNTIYF
j_call: TRBJ2-2; cdr3_length: 16; d_call: TRBD2; clone_size: -; v_call: TRBV7-2; cdr3_nt: TGTGCCAGCAGCCCCGTGTTGGGGGGGGGTTCCGGGGAGCTGTTTTTT; cdr3_aa: CASSPVLGGGSGELFF
j_call: TRBJ2-2; cdr3_length: 14; d_call: -; clone_size: once; v_call: TRBV5-1; cdr3_nt: TGCGCCAGCAGCTTAAGGACGGACACCGGGGAGCTGTTTTTT; cdr3_aa: CASSLRTDTGELFF
j_call: TRBJ2-5; cdr3_length: 14; d_call: -; clone_size: -; v_call: TRBV3-1/TRBV3-2; cdr3_nt: TGTGCCAGCAGGCACAGGGCAGGGCAAGAGACCCAGTACTTC; cdr3_aa: CASRHRAGQETQYF
j_call: TRBJ1-1; cdr3_length: 14; d_call: -; clone_size: -; v_call: TRBV19; cdr3_nt: TGTGCCACCCGGAAAAGGGAAAGCAGCACTGAAGCTTTCTTT; cdr3_aa: CATRKRESSTEAFF
j_call: TRBJ2-1; cdr3_length: 16; d_call: -; clone_size: -; v_call: TRBV3-1/TRBV3-2; cdr3_nt: TGTGCCAGCAGCCATTTATGGGGACCCCTAAACCATGAGCAGTTCTTC; cdr3_aa: CASSHLWGPLNHEQFF
j_call: TRBJ2-3; cdr3_length: 15; d_call: -; clone_size: -; v_call: TRBV5-5; cdr3_nt: TGTGCCAGCAGCCCCGGGGATCAAGAACCAGATACGCAGTATTTT; cdr3_aa: CASSPGDQEPDTQYF
j_call: TRBJ1-5; cdr3_length: 16; d_call: -; clone_size: -; v_call: TRBV15; cdr3_nt: TGTGCCACCAGCAGAGGAGTATCGGGGGGAGATCAGCCCCAGCATTTT; cdr3_aa: CATSRGVSGGDQPQHF
j_call: TRBJ1-5; cdr3_length: 16; d_call: -; clone_size: -; v_call: TRBV15; cdr3_nt: TGTGCCACCCAAAATAGGAGGGAGTATTATTTGCAGCCCCAGCATTTT; cdr3_aa: CATQNRREYYLQPQHF